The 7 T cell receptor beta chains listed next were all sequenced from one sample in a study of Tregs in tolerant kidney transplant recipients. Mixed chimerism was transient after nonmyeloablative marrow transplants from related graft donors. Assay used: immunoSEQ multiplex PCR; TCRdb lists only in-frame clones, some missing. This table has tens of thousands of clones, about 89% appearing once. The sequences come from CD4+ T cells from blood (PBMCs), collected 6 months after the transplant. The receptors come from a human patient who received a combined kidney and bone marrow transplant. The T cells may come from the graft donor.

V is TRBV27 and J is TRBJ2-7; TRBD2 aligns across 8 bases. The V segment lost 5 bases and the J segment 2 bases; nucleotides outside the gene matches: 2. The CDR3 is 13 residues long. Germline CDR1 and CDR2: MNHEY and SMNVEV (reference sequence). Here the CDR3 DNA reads TGTGCCAGCAGTACGGGGGGGCCCTACGAGCAGTACTTC. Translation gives CASSTGGPYEQYF.

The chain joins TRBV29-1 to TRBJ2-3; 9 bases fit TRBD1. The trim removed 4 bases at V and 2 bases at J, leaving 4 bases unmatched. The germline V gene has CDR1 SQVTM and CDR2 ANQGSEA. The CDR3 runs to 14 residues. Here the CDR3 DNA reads TGCAGCGTTGCCCGGACAGGGGCCACAGATACGCAGTATTTT. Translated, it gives CSVARTGATDTQYF.

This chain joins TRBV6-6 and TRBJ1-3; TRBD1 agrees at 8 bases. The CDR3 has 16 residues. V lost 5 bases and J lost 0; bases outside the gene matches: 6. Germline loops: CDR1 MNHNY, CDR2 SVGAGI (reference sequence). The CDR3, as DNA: TGTGCCAGCAGTGCGACAGGGGCCAGCTCTGGAAACACCATATATTTT. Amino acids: CASSATGASSGNTIYF.

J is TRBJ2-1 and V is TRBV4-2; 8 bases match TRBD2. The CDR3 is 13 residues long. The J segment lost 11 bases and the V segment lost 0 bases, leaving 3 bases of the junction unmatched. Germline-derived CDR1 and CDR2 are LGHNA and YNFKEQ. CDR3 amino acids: CASSQEKRGKQFF. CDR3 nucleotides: TGTGCCAGCAGCCAAGAGAAGCGGGGGAAGCAGTTCTTC.

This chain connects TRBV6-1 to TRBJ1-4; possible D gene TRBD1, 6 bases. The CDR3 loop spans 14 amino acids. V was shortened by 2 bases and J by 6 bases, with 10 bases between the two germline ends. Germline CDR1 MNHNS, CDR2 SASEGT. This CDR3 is CASSEWGLDEKLFF. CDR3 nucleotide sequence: TGTGCCAGCAGTGAATGGGGGCTCGATGAAAAACTGTTTTTT.

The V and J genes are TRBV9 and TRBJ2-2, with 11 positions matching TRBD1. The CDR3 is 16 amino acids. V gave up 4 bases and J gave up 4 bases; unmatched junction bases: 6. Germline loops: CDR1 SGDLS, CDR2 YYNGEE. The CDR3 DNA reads TGTGCCAGCAGCACCGGGACAGGGGGTTCCACCGGGGAGCTGTTTTTT. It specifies CASSTGTGGSTGELFF.

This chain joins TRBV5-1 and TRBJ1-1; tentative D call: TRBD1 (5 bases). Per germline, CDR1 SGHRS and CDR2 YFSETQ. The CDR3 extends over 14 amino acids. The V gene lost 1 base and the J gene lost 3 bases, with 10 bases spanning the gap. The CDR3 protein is CASSLSGTHTEAFF. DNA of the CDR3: TGCGCCAGCAGCTTGTCAGGGACTCACACTGAAGCTTTCTTT.